This T cell receptor (beta chain) was observed in a study of cytomegalovirus exposure and HLA in healthy donors. Germline CDR1 reads DFQATT; CDR2 reads SNEGSKA (reference sequence). This CDR3 comprises 11 residues. Trimming shortened V by 4 bases and J by 6 bases, and 10 bases separated the two germline ends. On this clone itself: Antigen specificity is unknown.

The PCR made use of 60 Vbeta and 13 Jbeta primers. Using immunoSEQ multiplex PCR, the repertoire was profiled, and TCRdb retains in-frame clones only, with some absent. The sample comprises 100,000 to 150,000 clones, 70% to 85% of which are singletons, and roughly 2.5% rests with the top ten. Study observations and caveats: The majority of TCR sequences were rare, yet some public TCRs appeared in many donors.

The sample was PBMCs. The clonotype was recovered from a man aged 45-65 years in good health and CMV-seronegative. The chain employs TRBV20-1 and TRBJ2-7, with D possibly TRBD1 on 5 matching bases. This chain's CDR3 is CSAIQGIEQYF. The CDR3 DNA is TGCAGTGCTATTCAGGGAATCGAGCAGTACTTC.